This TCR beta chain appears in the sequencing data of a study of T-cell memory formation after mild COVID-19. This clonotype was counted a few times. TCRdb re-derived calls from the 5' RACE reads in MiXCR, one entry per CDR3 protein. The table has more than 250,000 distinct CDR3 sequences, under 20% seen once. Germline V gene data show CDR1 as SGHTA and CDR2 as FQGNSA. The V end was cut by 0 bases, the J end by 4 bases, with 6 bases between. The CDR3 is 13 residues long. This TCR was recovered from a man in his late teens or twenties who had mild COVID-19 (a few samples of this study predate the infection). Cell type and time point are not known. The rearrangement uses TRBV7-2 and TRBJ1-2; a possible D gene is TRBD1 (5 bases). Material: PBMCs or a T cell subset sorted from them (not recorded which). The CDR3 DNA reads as TGTGCCAGCAGCTTAGCGGGGGTCTATGGCTACACCTTC. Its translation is CASSLAGVYGYTF.